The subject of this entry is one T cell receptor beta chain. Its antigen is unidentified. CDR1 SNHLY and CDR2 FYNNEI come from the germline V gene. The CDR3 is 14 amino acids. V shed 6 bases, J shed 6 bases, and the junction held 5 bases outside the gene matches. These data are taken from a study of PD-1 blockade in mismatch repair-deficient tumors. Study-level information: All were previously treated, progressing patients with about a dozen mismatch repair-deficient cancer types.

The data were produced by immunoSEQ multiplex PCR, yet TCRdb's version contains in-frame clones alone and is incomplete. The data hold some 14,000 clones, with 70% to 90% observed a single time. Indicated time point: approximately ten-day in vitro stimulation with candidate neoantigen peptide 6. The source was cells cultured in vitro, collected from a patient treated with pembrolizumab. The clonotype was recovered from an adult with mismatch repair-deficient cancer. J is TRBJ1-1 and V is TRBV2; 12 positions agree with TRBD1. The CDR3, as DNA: TGTGCCAGCAGGGGACAGGGGGCTTCTTCTGAAGCTTTCTTT. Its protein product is CASRGQGASSEAFF.